The clone carrying this TCR beta chain was seen a few times. Its target is not known. This sample was included in a study of post-analysis software for immune sequencing data. Background on the study: Relapsing-remitting, secondary progressive and progressive-relapsing courses of multiple sclerosis were included. Overall study results and limits: When the samples were clustered directly with F measure, those that had been prepared in the same batch showed strong co-clustering. Significantly lower normalized Chao1 diversity was seen in multiple sclerosis patients than in controls.

Prepared TCR beta cDNA libraries contained unique molecular identifiers. Some 500,000 cDNA molecules were recovered from an input of about 0.9 to 10 million T cells. Via MiXCR, TCRdb re-called the PCR reads, giving one row per CDR3 protein. Counted here are more than 500,000 distinct CDR3 sequences, roughly 34% occurring once; the ten biggest clones make up around 6%. This clonotype was sampled from a girl aged 2-17 years with multiple sclerosis. Sequenced input: blood.

CDR3 loop: CASSPEYSNQPQHF. The CDR3 nucleotides are TGTGCCAGCAGTCCAGAATATAGCAATCAGCCCCAGCATTTT. The V and J genes are TRBV6-5 and TRBJ1-5; D uncertain. V was pared by 5 bases and J by 0 bases, with 8 bases between. The CDR3 has 14 residues. Germline V lookup: CDR1 MNHEY, CDR2 SVGAGI.